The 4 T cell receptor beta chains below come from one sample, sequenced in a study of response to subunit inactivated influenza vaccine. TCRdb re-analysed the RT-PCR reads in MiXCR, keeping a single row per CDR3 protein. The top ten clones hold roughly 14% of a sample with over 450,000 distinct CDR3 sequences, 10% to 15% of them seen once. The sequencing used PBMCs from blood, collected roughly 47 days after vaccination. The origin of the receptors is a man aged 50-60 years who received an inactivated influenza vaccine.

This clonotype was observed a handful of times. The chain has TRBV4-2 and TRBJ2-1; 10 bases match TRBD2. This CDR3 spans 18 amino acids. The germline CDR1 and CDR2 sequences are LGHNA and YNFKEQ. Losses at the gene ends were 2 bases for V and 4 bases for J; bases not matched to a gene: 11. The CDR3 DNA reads TGTGCCAGCAGCCAATTAACCAGCGGGGGGGACAGGTACAATGAGCAGTTCTTC. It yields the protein CASSQLTSGGDRYNEQFF.

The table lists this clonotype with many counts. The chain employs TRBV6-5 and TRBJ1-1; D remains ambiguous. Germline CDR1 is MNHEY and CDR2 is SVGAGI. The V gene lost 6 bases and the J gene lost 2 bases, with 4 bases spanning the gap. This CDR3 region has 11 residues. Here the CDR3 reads CASRSNTEAFF. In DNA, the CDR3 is TGTGCCAGCAGATCTAACACTGAAGCTTTCTTT.

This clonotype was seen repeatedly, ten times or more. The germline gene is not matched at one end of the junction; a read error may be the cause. The CDR3 region has the DNA TGTGCCATCAGTGACGCCCCCTCGACCGAGACCTCCTTC. This encodes CAISDAPSTETSF. The rearrangement joins TRBV10-3 to TRBJ1-2; no reliable D call. The germline V gene encodes CDR1 ENHRY and CDR2 SYGVKD. CDR3 length: 13 amino acids.

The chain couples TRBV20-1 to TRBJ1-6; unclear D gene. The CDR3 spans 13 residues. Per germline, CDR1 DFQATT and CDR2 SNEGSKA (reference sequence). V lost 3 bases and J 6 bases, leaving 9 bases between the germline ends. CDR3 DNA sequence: TGCAGTGCTAGTCGTGACGTTAATTCACCCCTCCACTTT. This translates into CSASRDVNSPLHF.